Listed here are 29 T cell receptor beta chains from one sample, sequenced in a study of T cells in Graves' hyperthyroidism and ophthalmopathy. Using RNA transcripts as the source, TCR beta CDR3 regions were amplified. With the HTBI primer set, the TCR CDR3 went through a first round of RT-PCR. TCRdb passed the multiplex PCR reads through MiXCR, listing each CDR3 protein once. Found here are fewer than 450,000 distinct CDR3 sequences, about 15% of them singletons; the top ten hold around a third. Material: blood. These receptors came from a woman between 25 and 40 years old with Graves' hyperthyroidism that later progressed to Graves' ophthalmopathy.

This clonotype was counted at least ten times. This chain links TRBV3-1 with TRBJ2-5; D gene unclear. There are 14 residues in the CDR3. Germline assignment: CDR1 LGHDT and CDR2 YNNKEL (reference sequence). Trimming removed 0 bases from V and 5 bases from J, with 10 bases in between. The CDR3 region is CASSQDLSGETQYF. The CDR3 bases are TGTGCCAGCAGCCAAGATCTGAGTGGGGAGACCCAGTACTTC.

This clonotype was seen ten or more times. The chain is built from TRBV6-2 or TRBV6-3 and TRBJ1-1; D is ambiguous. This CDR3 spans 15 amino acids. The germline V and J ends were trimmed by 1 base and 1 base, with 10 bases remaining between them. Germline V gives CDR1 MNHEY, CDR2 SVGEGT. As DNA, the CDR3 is TGTGCCAGCAGTTACTTGGGCCAGCGGAACACTGAAGCTTTCTTT. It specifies CASSYLGQRNTEAFF.

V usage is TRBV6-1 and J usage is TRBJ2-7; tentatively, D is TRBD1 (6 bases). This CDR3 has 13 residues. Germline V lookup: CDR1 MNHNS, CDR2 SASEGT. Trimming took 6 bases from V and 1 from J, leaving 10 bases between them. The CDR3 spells CASSRDKSYEQYF. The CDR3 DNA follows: TGTGCCAGCAGCCGGGACAAATCCTACGAGCAGTACTTC.

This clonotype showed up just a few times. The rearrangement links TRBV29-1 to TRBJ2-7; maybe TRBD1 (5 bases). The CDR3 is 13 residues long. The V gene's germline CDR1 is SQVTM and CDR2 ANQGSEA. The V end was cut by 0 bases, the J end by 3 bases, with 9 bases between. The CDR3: CSVEEGRDYEQYF. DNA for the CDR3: TGCAGCGTTGAAGAGGGCAGGGACTACGAGCAGTACTTC.

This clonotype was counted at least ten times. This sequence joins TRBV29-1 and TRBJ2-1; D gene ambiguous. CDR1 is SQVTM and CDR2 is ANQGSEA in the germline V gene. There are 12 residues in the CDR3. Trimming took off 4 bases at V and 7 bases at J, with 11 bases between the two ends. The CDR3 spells CSVGSESNEQFF. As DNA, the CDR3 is TGCAGCGTTGGGTCTGAGTCGAATGAGCAGTTCTTC.

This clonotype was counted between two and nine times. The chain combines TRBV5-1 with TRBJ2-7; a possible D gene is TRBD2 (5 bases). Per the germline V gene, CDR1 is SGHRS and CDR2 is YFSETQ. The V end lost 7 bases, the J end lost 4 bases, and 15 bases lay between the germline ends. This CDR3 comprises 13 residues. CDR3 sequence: CASGSSDYYEQYF. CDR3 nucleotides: TGCGCCAGCGGATCGTCAGACTATTACGAGCAGTACTTC.

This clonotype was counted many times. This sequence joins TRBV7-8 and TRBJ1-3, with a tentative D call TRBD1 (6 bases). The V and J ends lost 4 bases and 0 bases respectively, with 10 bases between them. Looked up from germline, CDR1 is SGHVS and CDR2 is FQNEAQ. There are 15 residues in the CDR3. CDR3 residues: CASSSGQPSGNTIYF. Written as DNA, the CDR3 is TGTGCCAGCAGCTCAGGACAGCCCTCTGGAAACACCATATATTTT.

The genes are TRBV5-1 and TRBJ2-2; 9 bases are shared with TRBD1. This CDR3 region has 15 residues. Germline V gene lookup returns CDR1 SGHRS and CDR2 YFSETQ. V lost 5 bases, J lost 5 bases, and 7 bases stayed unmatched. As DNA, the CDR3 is TGCGCCAGCAGTTTCAGGACAGGGGAAACCGGGGAGCTGTTTTTT. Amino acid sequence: CASSFRTGETGELFF.

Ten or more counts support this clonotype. In DNA, the CDR3 is TGTGCCAGCACCGAAGGGGGGACCGGGGAGCTGTTTTTT. It translates to CASTEGGTGELFF. V and J are TRBV2 and TRBJ2-2; D may be TRBD1 or TRBD2 (6 bases each). Trimming removed 7 bases from V and 5 bases from J, with 11 bases in between. This CDR3 contains 13 residues. Germline CDR1 and CDR2: SNHLY and FYNNEI.

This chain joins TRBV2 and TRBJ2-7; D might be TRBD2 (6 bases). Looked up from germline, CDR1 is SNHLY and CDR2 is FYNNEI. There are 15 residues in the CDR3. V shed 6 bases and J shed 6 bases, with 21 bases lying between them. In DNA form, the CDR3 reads TGTGCCAGCAGGGGAGCCGGGGGAGCGTTGAGCGAGCAGTACTTC. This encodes CASRGAGGALSEQYF.

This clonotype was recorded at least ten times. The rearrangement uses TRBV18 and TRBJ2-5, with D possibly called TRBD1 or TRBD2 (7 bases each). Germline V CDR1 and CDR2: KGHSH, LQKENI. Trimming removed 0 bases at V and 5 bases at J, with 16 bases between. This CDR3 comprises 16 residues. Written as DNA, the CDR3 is TGTGCCAGCTCACCACCGGAACAGCGGGGACAGGAGACCCAGTACTTC. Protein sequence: CASSPPEQRGQETQYF.

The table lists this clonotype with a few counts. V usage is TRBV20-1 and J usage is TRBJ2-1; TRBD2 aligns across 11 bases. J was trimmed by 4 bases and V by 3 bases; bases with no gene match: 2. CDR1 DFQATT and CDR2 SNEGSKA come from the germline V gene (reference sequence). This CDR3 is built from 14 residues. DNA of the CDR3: TGCAGTGCTAGCGGGACTAGCGGATACAATGAGCAGTTCTTC. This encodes CSASGTSGYNEQFF.

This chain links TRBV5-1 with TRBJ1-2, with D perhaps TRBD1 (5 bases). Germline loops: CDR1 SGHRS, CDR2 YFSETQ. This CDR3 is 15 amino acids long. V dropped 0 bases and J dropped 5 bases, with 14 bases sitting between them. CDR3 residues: CASSLAHAGGYGYTF. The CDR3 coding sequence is TGCGCCAGCAGCTTGGCGCATGCGGGGGGATATGGCTACACCTTC.

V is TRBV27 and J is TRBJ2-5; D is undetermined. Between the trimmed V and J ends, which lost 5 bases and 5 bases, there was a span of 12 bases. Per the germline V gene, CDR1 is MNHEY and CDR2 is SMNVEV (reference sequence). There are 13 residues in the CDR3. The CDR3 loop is CASSPFAQETQYF. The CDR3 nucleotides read TGTGCCAGCAGTCCCTTCGCGCAGGAGACCCAGTACTTC.

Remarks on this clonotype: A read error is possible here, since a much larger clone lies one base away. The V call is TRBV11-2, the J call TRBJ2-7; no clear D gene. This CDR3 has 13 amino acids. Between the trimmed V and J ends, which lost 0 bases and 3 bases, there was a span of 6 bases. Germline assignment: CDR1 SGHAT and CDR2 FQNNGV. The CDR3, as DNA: TGTGCCAGCAGCTTAGAAGGGTTCTACGAGCAGTACTTC. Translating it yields CASSLEGFYEQYF. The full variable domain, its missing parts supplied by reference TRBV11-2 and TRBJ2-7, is EAGVAQSPRYKIIEKRQSVAFWCNPISGHATLYWYQQILGQGPKLLIQFQNNGVVDDSQLPKDRFSAERLKGVDSTLKIQPAKLEDSAVYLCASSLEGFYEQYFGPGTRLTVT.

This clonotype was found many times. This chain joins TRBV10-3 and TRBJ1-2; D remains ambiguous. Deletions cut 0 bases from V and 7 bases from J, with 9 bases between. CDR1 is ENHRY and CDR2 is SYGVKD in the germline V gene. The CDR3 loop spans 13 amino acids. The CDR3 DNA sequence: TGTGCCATCAGTGAGTCGCAGCAGAGTGGCTACACCTTC. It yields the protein CAISESQQSGYTF.

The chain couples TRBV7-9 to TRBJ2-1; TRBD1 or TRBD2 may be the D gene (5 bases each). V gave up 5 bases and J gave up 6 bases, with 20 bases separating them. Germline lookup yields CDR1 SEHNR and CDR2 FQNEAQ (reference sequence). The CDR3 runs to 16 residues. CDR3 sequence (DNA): TGTGCCAGCAGCCCCAGGGTGAGGGATCGGGTCAATGAGCAGTTCTTC. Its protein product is CASSPRVRDRVNEQFF.

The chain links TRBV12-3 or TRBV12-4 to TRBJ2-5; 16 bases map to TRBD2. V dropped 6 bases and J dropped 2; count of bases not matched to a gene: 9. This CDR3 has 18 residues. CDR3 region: CASRPEGLAGGFQETQYF. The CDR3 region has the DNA TGTGCCAGCAGACCAGAGGGACTAGCGGGGGGGTTTCAAGAGACCCAGTACTTC.

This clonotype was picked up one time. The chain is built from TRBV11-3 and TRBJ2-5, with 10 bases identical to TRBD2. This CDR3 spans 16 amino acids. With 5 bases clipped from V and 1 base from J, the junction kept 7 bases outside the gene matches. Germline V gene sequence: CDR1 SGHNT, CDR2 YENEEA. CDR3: CASSAGTSAIQETQYF. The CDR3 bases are TGTGCCAGCAGCGCAGGGACTAGCGCGATCCAAGAGACCCAGTACTTC.

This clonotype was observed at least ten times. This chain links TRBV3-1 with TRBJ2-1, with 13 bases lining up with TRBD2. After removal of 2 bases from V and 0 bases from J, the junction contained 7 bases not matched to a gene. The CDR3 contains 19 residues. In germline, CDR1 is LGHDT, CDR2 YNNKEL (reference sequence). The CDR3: CASSQQLAGGTFSYNEQFF. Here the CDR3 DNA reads TGTGCCAGCAGCCAACAACTAGCGGGAGGGACGTTCTCCTACAATGAGCAGTTCTTC.

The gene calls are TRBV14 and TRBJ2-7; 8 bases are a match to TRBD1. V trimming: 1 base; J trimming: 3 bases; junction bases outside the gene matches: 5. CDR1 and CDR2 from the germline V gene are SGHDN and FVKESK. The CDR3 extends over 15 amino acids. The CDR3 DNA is TGTGCCAGCAGCCAAGCGACAGGGGCGCTCTACGAGCAGTACTTC. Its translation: CASSQATGALYEQYF.

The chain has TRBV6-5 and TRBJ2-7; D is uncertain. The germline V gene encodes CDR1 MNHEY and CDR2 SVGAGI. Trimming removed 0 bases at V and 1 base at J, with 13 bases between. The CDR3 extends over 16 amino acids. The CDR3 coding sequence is TGTGCCAGCAGTTACTCTGCAGTAGCTTGGTCCTACGAGCAGTACTTC. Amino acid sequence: CASSYSAVAWSYEQYF.

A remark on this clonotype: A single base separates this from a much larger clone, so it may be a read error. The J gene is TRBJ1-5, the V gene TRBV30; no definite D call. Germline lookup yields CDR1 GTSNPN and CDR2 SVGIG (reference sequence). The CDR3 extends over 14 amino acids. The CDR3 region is CARSSGPSNQPQHF. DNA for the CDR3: TGTGCCCGGAGTTCGGGCCCTAGCAATCAGCCCCAGCATTTT.

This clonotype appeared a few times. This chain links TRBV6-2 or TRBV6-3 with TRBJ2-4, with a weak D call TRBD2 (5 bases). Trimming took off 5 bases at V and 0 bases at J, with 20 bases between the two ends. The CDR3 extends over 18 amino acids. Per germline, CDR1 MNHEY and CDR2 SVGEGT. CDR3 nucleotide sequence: TGTGCCAGCAGTCAACCTAGGAGGCGGGTTATAGCCAAAAACATTCAGTACTTC. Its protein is CASSQPRRRVIAKNIQYF.

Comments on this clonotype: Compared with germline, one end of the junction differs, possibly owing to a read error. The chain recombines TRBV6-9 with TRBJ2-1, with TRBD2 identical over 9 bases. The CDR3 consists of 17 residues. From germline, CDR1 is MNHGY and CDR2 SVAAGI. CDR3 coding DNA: TGTGCCAGCAGTTACGGATCGGCGGGAGGGCCTCTCAATGACCAGTTCTTC. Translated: CASSYGSAGGPLNDQFF.

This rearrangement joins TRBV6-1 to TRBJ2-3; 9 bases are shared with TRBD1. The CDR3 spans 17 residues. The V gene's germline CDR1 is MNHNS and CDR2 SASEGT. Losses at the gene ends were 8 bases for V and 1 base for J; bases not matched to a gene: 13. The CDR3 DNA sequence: TGTGCCAGCCTCCAGGGGATGGACAGGGGAGGCACAGATACGCAGTATTTT. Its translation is CASLQGMDRGGTDTQYF.

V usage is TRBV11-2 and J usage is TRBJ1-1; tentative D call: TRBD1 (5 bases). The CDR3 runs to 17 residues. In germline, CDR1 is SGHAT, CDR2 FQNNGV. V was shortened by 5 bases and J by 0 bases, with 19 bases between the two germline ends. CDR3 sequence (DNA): TGTGCCAGCAGCCTCCCCACGTCGACAGTTATGAACACTGAAGCTTTCTTT. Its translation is CASSLPTSTVMNTEAFF. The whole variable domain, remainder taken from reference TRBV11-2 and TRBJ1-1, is EAGVAQSPRYKIIEKRQSVAFWCNPISGHATLYWYQQILGQGPKLLIQFQNNGVVDDSQLPKDRFSAERLKGVDSTLKIQPAKLEDSAVYLCASSLPTSTVMNTEAFFGQGTRLTVV.

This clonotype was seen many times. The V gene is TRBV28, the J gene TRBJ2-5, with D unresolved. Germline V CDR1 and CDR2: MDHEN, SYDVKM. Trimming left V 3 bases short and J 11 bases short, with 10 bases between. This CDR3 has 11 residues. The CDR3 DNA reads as TGTGCCAGCAGTTTGCCCGGGTATCAGTACTTC. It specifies CASSLPGYQYF.

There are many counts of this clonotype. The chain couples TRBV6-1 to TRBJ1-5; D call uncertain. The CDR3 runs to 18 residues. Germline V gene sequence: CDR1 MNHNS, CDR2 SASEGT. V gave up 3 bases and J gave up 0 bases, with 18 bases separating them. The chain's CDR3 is CASSDLASADLSNQPQHF. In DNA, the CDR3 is TGTGCCAGCAGTGACTTGGCCTCGGCTGACCTTAGCAATCAGCCCCAGCATTTT.